One and the same sample provided the 8 T cell receptor beta chains below, sequenced in a study of technical replicates of blood from four donors. Clones were sequenced by immunoSEQ multiplex PCR, and TCRdb holds only the in-frame ones, with some missing. Of about 80,000 clones in the sample, around nine tenths were seen once. The sequenced sample consisted of T cells isolated from PBMCs. Every receptor here comes from a human donor in good health.

The chain uses TRBV30 and TRBJ2-7; tentative D call: TRBD1 (5 bases). Trimming stripped 0 bases from V and 5 bases from J, with 11 bases between. The CDR3 loop spans 13 amino acids. Germline V gene sequence: CDR1 GTSNPN, CDR2 SVGIG (reference sequence). The DNA of the CDR3 is TGTGCCTGGAGTGTACGAGTAGGGGACGAGCAGTACTTC. It translates to CAWSVRVGDEQYF.

The chain uses TRBV7-6 and TRBJ1-1, with 7 positions matching TRBD1. The V gene's germline CDR1 is SGHVS and CDR2 FNYEAQ. This CDR3 has 17 amino acids. Losses at the gene ends were 4 bases for V and 0 bases for J; bases not matched to a gene: 11. The CDR3 loop reads CASSYYSGGSVNTEAFF. The CDR3 bases are TGTGCCAGCAGCTACTACTCAGGGGGGTCGGTGAACACTGAAGCTTTCTTT.

The V and J genes are TRBV28 and TRBJ2-6; 11 nucleotides match TRBD1. The ends lost 6 bases at V and 4 bases at J; junction bases unmatched: 11. CDR1 is MDHEN, CDR2 SYDVKM, per germline. This CDR3 spans 18 amino acids. CDR3 residues: CASRSPGTGGSGANVLTF. As DNA, the CDR3 is TGTGCCAGCAGAAGCCCCGGGACAGGGGGATCGGGGGCCAACGTCCTGACTTTC. Filled out from reference TRBV28 and TRBJ2-6, the complete variable domain reads DVKVTQSSRYLVKRTGEKVFLECVQDMDHENMFWYRQDPGLGLRLIYFSYDVKMKEKGDIPEGYSVSREKKERFSLILESASTNQTSMYLCASRSPGTGGSGANVLTFGAGSRLTVL.

V and J are TRBV7-9 and TRBJ2-7; TRBD2 is a possible D gene (5 bases). Deletions cut 0 bases from V and 7 bases from J, with 13 bases between. The germline V gene has CDR1 SEHNR and CDR2 FQNEAQ (reference sequence). This CDR3 region has 14 residues. As DNA, the CDR3 is TGTGCCAGCAGCTTAGCAGGGAGCTTGGAAGAGCAGTACTTC. It is translated as CASSLAGSLEEQYF.

The rearrangement links TRBV25-1 to TRBJ2-1; TRBD2 matches at 7 bases. Germline V gives CDR1 MGHDK, CDR2 SYGVNS. The CDR3 has 12 residues. V shed 11 bases, J shed 5 bases, and the junction held 6 bases outside the gene matches. Here the CDR3 DNA reads TGTGCCGCAGGGACTATAGACAATGAGCAGTTCTTC. Protein: CAAGTIDNEQFF. Looking up the rest from reference TRBV25-1 and TRBJ2-1 gives the full variable domain: EADIYQTPRYLVIGTGKKITLECSQTMGHDKMYWYQQDPGMELHLIHYSYGVNSTEKGDLSSESTVSRIRTEHFPLTLESARPSHTSQYLCAAGTIDNEQFFGPGTRLTVL.

V gene TRBV27 combines with J gene TRBJ2-3; D uncertain. This CDR3 region has 18 residues. Germline CDR1 and CDR2: MNHEY and SMNVEV (reference sequence). V was clipped by 7 bases and J by 0 bases, with 23 bases between them. CDR3 in amino acids: CASTPNRRPVASTDTQYF. In DNA form, the CDR3 reads TGTGCCAGCACTCCCAACAGACGGCCAGTTGCTAGCACAGATACGCAGTATTTT.

The V and J genes are TRBV6-5 and TRBJ1-1; 8 nucleotides align to TRBD1. There are 13 residues in the CDR3. Germline V CDR1 and CDR2: MNHEY, SVGAGI. The J segment lost 8 bases and the V segment lost 2 bases, leaving 4 bases of the junction unmatched. The chain's CDR3 is CASSYAGGLEAFF. CDR3 bases: TGTGCCAGCAGTTACGCAGGGGGCTTAGAAGCTTTCTTT.

CDR3 amino acids: CASSHLGRKNIQYF. CDR3 coding DNA: TGTGCCAGCAGCCACCTAGGAAGAAAAAACATTCAGTACTTC. The chain uses TRBV9 and TRBJ2-4; D is unclear. The V end lost 4 bases, the J end lost 4 bases, and 12 bases lay between the germline ends. The germline V gene has CDR1 SGDLS and CDR2 YYNGEE. The CDR3 consists of 14 residues.